This TCR beta chain was recorded in a study of T-cell memory formation after mild COVID-19. At the level of the study: TCR clusters were mostly confined to one donor each.

TCRdb reprocessed the 5' RACE reads with MiXCR, giving one entry per CDR3 protein. The sample gives hundreds of thousands of distinct CDR3 sequences, roughly 23% of which show up once; roughly an eighth is in the top ten. V was shortened by 3 bases and J by 2 bases, with 2 bases between the two germline ends. The length of the CDR3 is 12 residues. The germline V gene encodes CDR1 SGDLS and CDR2 YYNGEE. Study-wide results and limits: The pre-infection memory compartment contained some responding clones, suggesting cross-reactive memory joined. Clones that contracted clustered mainly in CM and EM if CD4+ and in EMRA if CD8+. Later expanders leaned CD4+, whereas day 15 to 85 contracting clones were balanced CD4/CD8.

To note about this clonotype: Its matching antigen is unknown.

The sequence derives from an adult woman who had mild COVID-19 (a few samples of this study predate the infection). Cell type and time point are not known. V usage is TRBV9 and J usage is TRBJ2-2; D is ambiguous. What was sequenced was PBMCs or a T cell subset sorted from them (not recorded which). The chain's CDR3 is CASSGNTGELFF. In DNA form, the CDR3 reads TGTGCCAGCAGCGGAAACACCGGGGAGCTGTTTTTT.